The present entry profiles one T cell receptor beta chain with its context. Its antigen is as yet unknown. In the authors' methods: Construction of a distant-metastasis classifier for papillary thyroid cancer relied on CDR3 differences across clinicopathological groups. TCRdb reprocessed the PCR reads using MiXCR. The V and J calls follow TCRdb's processing rather than the paper's. This sample has about 93,000 clones, with about an eighth found just once. Patients were all untreated before their thyroid surgery. This specimen comes from a study of metastatic and nonmetastatic thyroid tumors. Background on the study: A comparison of repertoires was made across blood and tumor or nodule tissue from malignant and benign thyroid patients. Study observations and caveats: It was reported that TCR beta diversity was significantly higher in malignant thyroid tumors than benign nodules, in blood and tumor.

Per germline, CDR1 SGDLS and CDR2 YYNGEE. CDR3 length: 19 amino acids. J gave up 4 bases and V 0 bases, and 16 bases lay outside the gene matches. The J gene is TRBJ2-1, the V gene TRBV9; 7 positions agree with TRBD2. This receptor was taken from a female donor with papillary thyroid cancer or a benign thyroid nodule (not recorded which). Some clones in this sample may be carry-over from other donors' samples. Sequencing used blood. The CDR3, as DNA: TGTGCCAGCAGCGTAGGTTCGGGTTGGGAGGGGTTGAGATACAATGAGCAGTTCTTC. Encoded protein: CASSVGSGWEGLRYNEQFF.